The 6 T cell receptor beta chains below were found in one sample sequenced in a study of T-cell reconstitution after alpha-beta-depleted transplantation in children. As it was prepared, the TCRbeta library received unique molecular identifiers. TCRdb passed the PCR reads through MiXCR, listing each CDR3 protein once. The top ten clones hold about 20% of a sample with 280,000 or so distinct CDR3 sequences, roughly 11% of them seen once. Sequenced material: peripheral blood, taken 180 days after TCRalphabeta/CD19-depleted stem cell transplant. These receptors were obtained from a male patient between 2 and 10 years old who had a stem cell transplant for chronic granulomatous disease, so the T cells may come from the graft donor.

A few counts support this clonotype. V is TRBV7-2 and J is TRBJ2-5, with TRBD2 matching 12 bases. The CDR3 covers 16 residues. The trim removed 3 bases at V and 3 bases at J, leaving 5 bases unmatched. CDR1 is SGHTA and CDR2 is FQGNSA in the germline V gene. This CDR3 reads CASSFTSGGLKETQYF. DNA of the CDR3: TGTGCCAGCAGCTTTACTAGCGGGGGGCTTAAAGAGACCCAGTACTTC.

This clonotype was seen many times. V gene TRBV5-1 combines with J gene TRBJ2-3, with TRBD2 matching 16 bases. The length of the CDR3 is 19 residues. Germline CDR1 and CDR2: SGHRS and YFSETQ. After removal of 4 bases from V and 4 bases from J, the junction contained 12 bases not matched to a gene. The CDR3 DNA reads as TGCGCCAGCAGCATTGGGACTAGCGGGGGGGCCGAGCTAGCAGATACGCAGTATTTT. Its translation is CASSIGTSGGAELADTQYF. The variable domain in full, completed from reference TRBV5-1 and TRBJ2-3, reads KAGVTQTPRYLIKTRGQQVTLSCSPISGHRSVSWYQQTPGQGLQFLFEYFSETQRNKGNFPGRFSGRQFSNSRSEMNVSTLELGDSALYLCASSIGTSGGAELADTQYFGPGTRLTVL.

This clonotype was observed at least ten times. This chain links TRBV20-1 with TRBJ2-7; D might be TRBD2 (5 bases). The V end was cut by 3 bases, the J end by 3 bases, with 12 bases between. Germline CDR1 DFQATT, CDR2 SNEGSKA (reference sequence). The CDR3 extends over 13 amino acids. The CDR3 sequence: CSARPSGYYEQYF. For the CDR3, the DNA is TGCAGTGCTAGGCCCAGCGGCTACTACGAGCAGTACTTC.

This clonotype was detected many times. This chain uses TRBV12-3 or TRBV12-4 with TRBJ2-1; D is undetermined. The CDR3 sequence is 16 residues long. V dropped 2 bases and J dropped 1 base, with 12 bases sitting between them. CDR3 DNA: TGTGCCAGCAGTTTAATCCCAGGCTTTTCCTACAATGAGCAGTTCTTC. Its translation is CASSLIPGFSYNEQFF.

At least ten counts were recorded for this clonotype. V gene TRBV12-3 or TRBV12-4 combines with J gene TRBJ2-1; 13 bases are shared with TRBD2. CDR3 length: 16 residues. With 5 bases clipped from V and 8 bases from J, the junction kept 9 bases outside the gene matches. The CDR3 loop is CASSGTSGEYRYEQFF. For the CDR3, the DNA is TGTGCCAGCAGTGGGACTAGCGGGGAGTATAGGTATGAGCAGTTCTTC.

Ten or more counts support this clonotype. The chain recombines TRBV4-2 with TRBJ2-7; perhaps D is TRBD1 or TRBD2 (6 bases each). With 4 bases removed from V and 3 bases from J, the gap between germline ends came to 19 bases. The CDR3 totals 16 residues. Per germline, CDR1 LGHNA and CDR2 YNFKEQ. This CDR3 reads CASSPEPGASHYEQYF. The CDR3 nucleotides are TGTGCCAGCAGCCCCGAACCGGGGGCTTCCCACTACGAGCAGTACTTC.